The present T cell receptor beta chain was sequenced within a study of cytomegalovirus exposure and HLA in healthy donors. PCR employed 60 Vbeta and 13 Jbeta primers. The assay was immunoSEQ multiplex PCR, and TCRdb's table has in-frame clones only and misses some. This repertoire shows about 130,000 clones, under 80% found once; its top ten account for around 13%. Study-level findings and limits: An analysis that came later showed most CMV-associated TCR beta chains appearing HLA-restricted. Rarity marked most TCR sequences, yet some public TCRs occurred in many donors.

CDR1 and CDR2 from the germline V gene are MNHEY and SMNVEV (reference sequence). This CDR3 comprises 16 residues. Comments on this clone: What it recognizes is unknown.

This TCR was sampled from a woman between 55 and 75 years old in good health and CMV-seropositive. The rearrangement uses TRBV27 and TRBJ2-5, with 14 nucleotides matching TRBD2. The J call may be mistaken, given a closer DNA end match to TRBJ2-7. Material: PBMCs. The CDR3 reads CASRGLAGAGSYEQYF. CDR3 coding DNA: TGTGCCAGCAGGGGACTAGCGGGAGCCGGGTCCTACGAGCAGTACTTC.